The present entry profiles one TCR beta chain with its context. It has no known antigen specificity. No per-base quality is available; no much larger clone lies one base away. V is cut by 0 bases and J by 3 bases, and the space between the germline ends is 10 bases. From a lookup of the germline V gene, CDR1 and CDR2 are SGHRS and YFSETQ. From its cysteine to its phenylalanine, the CDR3 spans 15 amino acids. Left in the record is the CDR3 DNA by itself, 45 bases read in frame from the first base. The data stem from a study of long-term antiretroviral therapy in people with HIV (dated by TCRdb to 2022 to 2024). For the wider study: Collection of the earliest samples took place about a decade ahead of the 2015 WHO recommendation for immediate ART, at a time when ART was typically delayed until CD4 counts fell. This retrospective serial study examined whether starting ART and sustained HIV suppression were associated with changes in the composition and diversity of the TRB repertoire in peripheral blood. No cross-contamination during QIAcube processing was seen in test extractions of a monoclonal T-cell line run alongside 25 to 35 polyclonal samples. The cohort contributed about 180 cryopreserved PBMC samples from around 30 adults with confirmed HIV infection, collected serially over a mean of about six years (range 1-12). Among the approximately 30 participants with HIV, around ten were female.

The paper as a whole reports these results and caveats: No data were available on ART adherence, viral resistance or therapy changes, limiting inferences about post-ART repertoire changes. Starting ART was linked to a significant rise in TRB diversity, yet even after long-term ART the diversity remained significantly lower than in transplant donor controls. Because cell numbers in pre-ART samples were limited, unsorted PBMC were profiled instead of sorted CD4+ and CD8+ T cells. Narrower CDR3 length ranges were observed in HIV repertoires than in controls, and an antigen-experienced repertoire with only a slight naive shift after ART was suggested by the network structure. The samples were dated from the mid-2000s to the late 2010s, and the ART regimens that were used may be less effective than current ART regimens. The repertoire was dominated across all time points by expanded TRB clones identified before ART initiation, although this dominance was seen to fluctuate and to decrease in many PLHIV after ART. Because PBMC availability was limited, only the TCR beta chain was sequenced, with no alpha chain pairing.

To be included, a participant needed at least one PBMC sample from before ART initiation plus at least two post-ART samples. Treatment was received in the United States of America by all participants with HIV. Before DNA extraction, cryopreserved samples of roughly 0.9-10 million PBMC were thawed and then washed. At the time of the earliest PBMC sample for each participant with HIV, ages ranged from roughly 23 to 60 years. Each participant contributed PBMC samples from 1-4 timepoints before ART initiation and 2-8 timepoints after ART initiation, with a median of 7 samples. For every participant, serial HIV viral load, CD4+ T-cell count, ART history and demographic data were obtained. A Qiagen kit on a QIAcube was used to extract genomic DNA from unsorted PBMC, with samples processed in batches of 12. The immunoSEQ hsTCRB v3.0 assay was used at survey level resolution to sequence the TRB variable region. The target sequencing depth for TRB was 40,000-50,000 T-cell genomes per sample. Pooled TRB libraries were sequenced on an Illumina MiSeq with a v3 150-cycle kit. The source study handled its data this way. Analysis of repertoires was carried out in R inside a reproducible Nextflow workflow spanning QC, data transformation and analysis. LymphoSeq2, an R package for exploring AIRR-Seq data, was used to implement the custom analyses. After excluding a few samples that yielded fewer than 5000 total TRB sequences, approximately 170 HIV repertoires remained for analysis. Among the 188 retained HIV repertoires, around 60 were collected before ART initiation and around 130 were collected after ART initiation. Repertoires were downsampled to 5000 TRB nucleotide sequences, and summary statistics were averaged over 100 downsampling iterations. The analysis kept only TRB sequences whose CDR3 regions were at least seven amino acids long. A Shannon entropy-derived clonality score and the Gini coefficient were used to measure diversity. In the repertoire networks, any two of the top 5000 CDR3 amino acid sequences were connected whenever the two sequences differed by an edit distance of one. Antigen specificity groups and MHC restriction were predicted for TRB CDR3 amino acid sequences with GLIPH2. To flag known CMV, EBV, HIV or tissue antigen associations, CDR3 amino acid sequences were matched against VDJdb and McPAS-TCR. Pre-ART, post-ART and control groups were compared with Wilcoxon signed-rank tests and Holm-Bonferroni correction. Sourced from immuneACCESS, this table was stored by TCRdb with only in-frame sequences that have V and J called. A share of the clones is absent; for the studies checked, an unresolved V gene accounts for under half, and the remainder has no known explanation. The V and J calls and clone size are taken from that table; D and trimming were inferred from the DNA. For this sample there are 15,000 to 20,000 clones; about 78% appear just once. The ten largest clones represent 12% to 15% of the sample.

The rearranged chain carries TRBV5-1 and TRBJ2-1, with the D call tentatively TRBD1 or TRBD2, each fitting 6 bases. Source: unsorted PBMCs, taken 2.9 years after starting antiretroviral therapy. The clonotype originates from a woman under 40 with HIV. Read as DNA, the sequence is TGCGCCAGCAGCTTGGGGGGGGCCGGCTACAATGAGCAGTTCTTC. This is translated as CASSLGGAGYNEQFF.